This TCR beta chain is drawn from a study of control samples from healthy donors and cancer patients. Method: immunoSEQ multiplex PCR; TCRdb's copy keeps in-frame clones and lacks some. The data contain about 130,000 clones, about 91% of them singletons. CDR3 size: 16 residues. Germline V gene data show CDR1 as SGHNT and CDR2 as YYREEE (reference sequence). Deletions cut 2 bases from V and 2 bases from J, with 14 bases between. The chain has TRBV5-4 and TRBJ2-1; D is perhaps TRBD1 (5 bases). The sample was blood. The source of this sequence is a man younger than 35 in good health. CDR3 amino acids: CASSLRQGITYNEQFF. The CDR3 DNA sequence: TGTGCCAGCAGCTTACGGCAGGGAATAACCTACAATGAGCAGTTCTTC.